This paragraph covers one TCR beta chain sequence. What it recognizes is unknown. V lost 0 bases and J lost 0; bases outside the gene matches: 10. CDR3 length: 18 residues. In germline, CDR1 is MGHRA, CDR2 YSYEKL. This entry comes from a study of T cells in localized non-small cell lung cancer. Study-level points and caveats: The study detected a median about 50 of the top 100 tumor clones in adjacent lung. Clonality of T cells reached its maximum in uninvolved adjacent lung, surpassing tumor. Investigators sequenced only a single tumor region, leaving heterogeneity possible. Longer overall survival was associated with a higher density of T cells in the blood.

Measured with immunoSEQ multiplex PCR; TCRdb has only the in-frame clones, and not every one. The sample yields 52,000 or so clones, 75% to 90% seen once. The sequence derives from a man between 40 and 70 years old with stage III lung adenocarcinoma. The chain employs TRBV4-1 and TRBJ1-1; TRBD1 agrees at 7 bases. The sequencing here drew on peripheral blood mononuclear cells, taken before any cancer treatment. CDR3 in DNA: TGCGCCAGCAGCCAAGAGGGAGGGAGGGGGCGCATGAACACTGAAGCTTTCTTT. The encoded protein is CASSQEGGRGRMNTEAFF.